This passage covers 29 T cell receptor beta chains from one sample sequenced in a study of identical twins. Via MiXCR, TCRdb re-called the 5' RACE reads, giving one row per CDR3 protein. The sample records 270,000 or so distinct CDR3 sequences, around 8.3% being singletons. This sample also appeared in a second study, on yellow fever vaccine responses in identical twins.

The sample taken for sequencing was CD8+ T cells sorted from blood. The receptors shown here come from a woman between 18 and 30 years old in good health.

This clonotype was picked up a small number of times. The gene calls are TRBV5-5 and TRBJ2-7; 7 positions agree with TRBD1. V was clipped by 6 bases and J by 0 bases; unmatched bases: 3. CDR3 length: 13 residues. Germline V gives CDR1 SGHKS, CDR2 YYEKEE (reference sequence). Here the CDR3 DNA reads TGTGCCAGCATCCGGGACAGCTCCTACGAGCAGTACTTC. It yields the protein CASIRDSSYEQYF.

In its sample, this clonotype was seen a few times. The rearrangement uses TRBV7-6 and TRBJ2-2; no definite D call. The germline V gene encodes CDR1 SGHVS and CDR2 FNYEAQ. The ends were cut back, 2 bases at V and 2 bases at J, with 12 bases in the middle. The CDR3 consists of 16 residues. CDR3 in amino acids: CASSLRSPVNTGELFF. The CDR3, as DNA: TGTGCCAGCAGCTTAAGGTCGCCAGTAAACACCGGGGAGCTGTTTTTT. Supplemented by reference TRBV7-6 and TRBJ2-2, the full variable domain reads GAGVSQSPRYKVTKRGQDVALRCDPISGHVSLYWYRQALGQGPEFLTYFNYEAQQDKSGLPNDRFSAERPEGSISTLTIQRTEQRDSAMYRCASSLRSPVNTGELFFGEGSRLTVL.

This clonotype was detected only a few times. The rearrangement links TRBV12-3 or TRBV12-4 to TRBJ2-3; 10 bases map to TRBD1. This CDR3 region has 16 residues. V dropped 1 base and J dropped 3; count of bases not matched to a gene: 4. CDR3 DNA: TGTGCCAGCAGTTTAGGGACAGGGGGTGGGACAGATACGCAGTATTTT. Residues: CASSLGTGGGTDTQYF.

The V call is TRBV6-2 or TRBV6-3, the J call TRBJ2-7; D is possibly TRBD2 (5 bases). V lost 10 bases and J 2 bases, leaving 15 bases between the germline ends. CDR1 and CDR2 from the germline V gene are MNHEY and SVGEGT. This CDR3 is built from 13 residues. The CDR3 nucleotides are TGTGCCACCTCCGGAGGTTGGGCCTACGAGCAGTACTTC. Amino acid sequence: CATSGGWAYEQYF.

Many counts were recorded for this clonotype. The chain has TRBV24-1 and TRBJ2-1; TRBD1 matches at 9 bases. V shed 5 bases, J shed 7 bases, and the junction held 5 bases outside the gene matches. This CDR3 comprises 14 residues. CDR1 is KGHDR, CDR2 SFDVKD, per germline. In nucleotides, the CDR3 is TGTGCCACCAGTGGCAAGGACAGGGGTAATGAGCAGTTCTTC. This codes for CATSGKDRGNEQFF.

In DNA form, the CDR3 reads TGCAGTGCTAGTTTGTCAGGGTCCTACGAGCAGTACTTC. This encodes CSASLSGSYEQYF. The chain joins TRBV20-1 to TRBJ2-7; tentatively, D is TRBD1 (5 bases). V was cut by 3 bases and J by 1 base, with 10 bases left in between. CDR1 and CDR2 from the germline V gene are DFQATT and SNEGSKA (reference sequence). This CDR3 comprises 13 residues.

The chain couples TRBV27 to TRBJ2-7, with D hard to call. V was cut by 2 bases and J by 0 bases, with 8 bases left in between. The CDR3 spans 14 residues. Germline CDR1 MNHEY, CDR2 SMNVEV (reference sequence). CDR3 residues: CASSLGSLSYEQYF. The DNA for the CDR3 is TGTGCCAGCAGTTTAGGATCGCTCTCCTACGAGCAGTACTTC.

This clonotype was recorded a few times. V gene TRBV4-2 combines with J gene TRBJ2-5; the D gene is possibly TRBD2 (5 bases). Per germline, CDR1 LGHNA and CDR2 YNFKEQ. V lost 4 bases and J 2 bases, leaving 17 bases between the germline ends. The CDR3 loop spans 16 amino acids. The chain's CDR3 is CASSPAGGRGQETQYF. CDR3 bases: TGTGCCAGCAGCCCCGCAGGTGGGAGAGGGCAAGAGACCCAGTACTTC.

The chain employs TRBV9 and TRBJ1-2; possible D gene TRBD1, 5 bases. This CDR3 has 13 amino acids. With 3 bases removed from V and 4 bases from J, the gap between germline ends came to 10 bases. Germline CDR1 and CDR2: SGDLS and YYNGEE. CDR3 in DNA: TGTGCCAGCAGCGCGGGACTAGTCTATGGCTACACCTTC. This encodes CASSAGLVYGYTF.

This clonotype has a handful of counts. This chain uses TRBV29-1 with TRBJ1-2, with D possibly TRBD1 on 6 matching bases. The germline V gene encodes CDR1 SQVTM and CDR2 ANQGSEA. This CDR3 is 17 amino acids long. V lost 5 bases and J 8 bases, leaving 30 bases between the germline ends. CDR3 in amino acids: CSVRGVSTTGADRGYTF. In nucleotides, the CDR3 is TGCAGCGTTCGGGGAGTAAGTACGACAGGAGCAGATAGAGGCTACACCTTC.

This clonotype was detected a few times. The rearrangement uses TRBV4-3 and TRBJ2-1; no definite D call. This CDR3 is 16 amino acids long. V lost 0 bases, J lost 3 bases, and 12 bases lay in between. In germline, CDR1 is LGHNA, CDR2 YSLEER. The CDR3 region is CASSQDRPPSYNEQFF. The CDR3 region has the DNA TGCGCCAGCAGCCAAGATCGGCCTCCTAGCTACAATGAGCAGTTCTTC.

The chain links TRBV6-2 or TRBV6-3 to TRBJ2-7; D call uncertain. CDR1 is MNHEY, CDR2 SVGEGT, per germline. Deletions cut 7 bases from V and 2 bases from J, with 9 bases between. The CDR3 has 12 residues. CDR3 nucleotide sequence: TGTGCCAGCACCCCGACAACCTACGAGCAGTACTTC. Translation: CASTPTTYEQYF.

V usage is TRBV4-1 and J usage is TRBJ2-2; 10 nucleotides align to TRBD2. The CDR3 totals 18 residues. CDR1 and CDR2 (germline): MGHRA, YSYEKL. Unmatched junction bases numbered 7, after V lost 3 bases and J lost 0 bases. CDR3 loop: CASSHPQRGGPNTGELFF. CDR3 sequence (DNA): TGCGCCAGCAGCCACCCTCAGCGGGGGGGACCGAACACCGGGGAGCTGTTTTTT.

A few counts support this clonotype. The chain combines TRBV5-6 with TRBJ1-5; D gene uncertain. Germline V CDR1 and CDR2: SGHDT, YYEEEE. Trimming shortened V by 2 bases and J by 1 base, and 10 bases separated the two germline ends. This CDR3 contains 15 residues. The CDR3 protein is CASSFGVISNQPQHF. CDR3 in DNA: TGTGCCAGCAGCTTCGGAGTAATAAGCAATCAGCCCCAGCATTTT. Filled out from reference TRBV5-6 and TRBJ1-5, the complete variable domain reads DAGVTQSPTHLIKTRGQQVTLRCSPKSGHDTVSWYQQALGQGPQFIFQYYEEEERQRGNFPDRFSGHQFPNYSSELNVNALLLGDSALYLCASSFGVISNQPQHFGDGTRLSIL.

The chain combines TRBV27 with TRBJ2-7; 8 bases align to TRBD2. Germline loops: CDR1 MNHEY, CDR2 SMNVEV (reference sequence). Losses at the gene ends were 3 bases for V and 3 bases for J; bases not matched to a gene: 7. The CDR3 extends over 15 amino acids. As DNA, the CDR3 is TGTGCCAGCAGTTTTTCCAGCGGGGGTGGCTACGAGCAGTACTTC. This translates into CASSFSSGGGYEQYF.

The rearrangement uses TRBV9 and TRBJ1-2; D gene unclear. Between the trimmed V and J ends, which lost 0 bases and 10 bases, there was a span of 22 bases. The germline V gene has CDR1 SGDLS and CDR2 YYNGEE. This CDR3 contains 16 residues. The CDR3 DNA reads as TGTGCCAGCAGCGTAGAGTACCAAGGGCCCACGACGGACTACACCTTC. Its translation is CASSVEYQGPTTDYTF. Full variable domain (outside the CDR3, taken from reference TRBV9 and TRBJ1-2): DSGVTQTPKHLITATGQRVTLRCSPRSGDLSVYWYQQSLDQGLQFLIQYYNGEERAKGNILERFSAQQFPDLHSELNLSSLELGDSALYFCASSVEYQGPTTDYTFGSGTRLTVV.

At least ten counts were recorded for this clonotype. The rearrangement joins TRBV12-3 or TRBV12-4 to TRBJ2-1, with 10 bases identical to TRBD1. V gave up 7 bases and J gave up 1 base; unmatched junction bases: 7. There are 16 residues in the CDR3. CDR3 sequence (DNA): TGTGCCAGCACCCTAGGACAGGGGGAATCCTACAATGAGCAGTTCTTC. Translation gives CASTLGQGESYNEQFF.

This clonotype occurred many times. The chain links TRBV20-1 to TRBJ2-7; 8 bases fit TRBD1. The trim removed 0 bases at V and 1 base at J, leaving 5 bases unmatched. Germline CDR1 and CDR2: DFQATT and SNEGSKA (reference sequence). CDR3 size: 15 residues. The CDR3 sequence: CSAREPDRASYEQYF. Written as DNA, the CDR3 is TGCAGTGCTAGAGAGCCGGACAGGGCGTCCTACGAGCAGTACTTC.

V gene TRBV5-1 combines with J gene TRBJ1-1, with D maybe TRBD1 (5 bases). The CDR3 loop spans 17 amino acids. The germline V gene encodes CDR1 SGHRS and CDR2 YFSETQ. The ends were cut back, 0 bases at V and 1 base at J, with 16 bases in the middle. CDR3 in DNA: TGCGCCAGCAGCTTGGAAATGGGGGGAGTAGAGAACACTGAAGCTTTCTTT. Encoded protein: CASSLEMGGVENTEAFF. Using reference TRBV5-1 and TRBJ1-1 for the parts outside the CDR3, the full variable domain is KAGVTQTPRYLIKTRGQQVTLSCSPISGHRSVSWYQQTPGQGLQFLFEYFSETQRNKGNFPGRFSGRQFSNSRSEMNVSTLELGDSALYLCASSLEMGGVENTEAFFGQGTRLTVV.

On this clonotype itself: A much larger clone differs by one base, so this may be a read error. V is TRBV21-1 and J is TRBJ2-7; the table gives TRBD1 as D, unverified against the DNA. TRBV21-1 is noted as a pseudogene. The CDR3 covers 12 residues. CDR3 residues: CACSRTGNEQYF. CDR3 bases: TGTGCCTGCAGCCGGACAGGGAACGAGCAGTACTTC.

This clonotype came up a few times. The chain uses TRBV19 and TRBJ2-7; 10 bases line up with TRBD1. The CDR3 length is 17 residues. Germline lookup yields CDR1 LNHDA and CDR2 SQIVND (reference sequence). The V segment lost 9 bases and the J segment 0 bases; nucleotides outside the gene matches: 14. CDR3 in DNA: TGTGCCAGCGCCTCGGCCTCGACAGGGGGCACCTCCTACGAGCAGTACTTC. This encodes CASASASTGGTSYEQYF.

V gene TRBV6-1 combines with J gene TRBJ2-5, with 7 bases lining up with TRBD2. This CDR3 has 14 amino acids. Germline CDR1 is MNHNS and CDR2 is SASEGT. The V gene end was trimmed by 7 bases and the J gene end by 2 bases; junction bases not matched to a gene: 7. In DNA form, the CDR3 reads TGTGCCAGCACCAGCGGGGAACCTCAAGAGACCCAGTACTTC. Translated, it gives CASTSGEPQETQYF.

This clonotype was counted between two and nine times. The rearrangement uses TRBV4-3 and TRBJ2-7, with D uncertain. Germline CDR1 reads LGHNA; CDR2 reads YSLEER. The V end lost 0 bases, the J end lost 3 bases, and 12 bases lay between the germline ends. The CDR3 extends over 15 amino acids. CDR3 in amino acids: CASSQDASIYYEQYF. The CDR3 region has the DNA TGCGCCAGCAGCCAAGACGCAAGCATCTACTACGAGCAGTACTTC.

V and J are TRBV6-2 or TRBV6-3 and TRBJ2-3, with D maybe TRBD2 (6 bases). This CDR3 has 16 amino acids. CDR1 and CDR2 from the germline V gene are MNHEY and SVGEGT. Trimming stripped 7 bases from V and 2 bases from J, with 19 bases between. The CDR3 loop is CASTTWEDWATDTQYF. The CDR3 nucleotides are TGTGCCAGCACTACCTGGGAGGATTGGGCCACAGATACGCAGTATTTT.

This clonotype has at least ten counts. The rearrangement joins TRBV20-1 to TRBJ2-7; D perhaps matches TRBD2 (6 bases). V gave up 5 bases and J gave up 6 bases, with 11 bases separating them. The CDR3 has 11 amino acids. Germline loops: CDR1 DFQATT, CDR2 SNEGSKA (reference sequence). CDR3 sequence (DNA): TGCAGTGCTCCTCAGGGACTCGAGCAGTACTTC. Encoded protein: CSAPQGLEQYF.

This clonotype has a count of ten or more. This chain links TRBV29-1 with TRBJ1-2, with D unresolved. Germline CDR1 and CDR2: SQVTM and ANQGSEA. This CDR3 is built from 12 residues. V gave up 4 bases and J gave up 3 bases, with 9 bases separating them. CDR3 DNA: TGCAGCGTTGGGCCACGGGACTATGGCTACACCTTC. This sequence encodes CSVGPRDYGYTF.

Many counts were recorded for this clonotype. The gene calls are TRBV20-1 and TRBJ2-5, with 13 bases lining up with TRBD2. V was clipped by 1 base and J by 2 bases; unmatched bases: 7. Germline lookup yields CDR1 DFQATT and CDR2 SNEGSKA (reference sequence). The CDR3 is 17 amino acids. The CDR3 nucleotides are TGCAGTGCTAGAGGAGGGGGACTAGCGGGGCCACAAGAGACCCAGTACTTC. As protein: CSARGGGLAGPQETQYF.

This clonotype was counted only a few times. The CDR3: CASSSGSHTQYF. In DNA, the CDR3 is TGTGCCAGCAGTTCGGGGTCTCATACGCAGTATTTT. This chain uses TRBV12-3 or TRBV12-4 with TRBJ2-3; tentatively, D is TRBD2 (5 bases). This CDR3 is built from 12 residues. V gave up 4 bases and J gave up 7 bases, with 9 bases separating them.

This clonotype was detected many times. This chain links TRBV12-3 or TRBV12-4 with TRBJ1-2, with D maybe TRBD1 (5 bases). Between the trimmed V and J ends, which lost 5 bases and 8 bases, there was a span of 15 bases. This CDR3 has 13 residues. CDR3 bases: TGTGCCAGCAGTCGACAGCCACACAGCGGCTACACCTTC. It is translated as CASSRQPHSGYTF.